These T cell receptor beta chains were read from a single sample in a study of shared clonotypes between healthy human individuals. Sequenced by immunoSEQ multiplex PCR; TCRdb stores in-frame clones only, minus some. The sample includes over 400,000 clones, more than 75% of them seen just once. Specimen: PBMCs. Receptors originate from a woman aged 40 to 50 in good health. Some clones in this sample may be carry-over from other donors' samples. Both conserved end residues are part of each CDR3. D genes are given only for firm matches. Expanded clones get a size class; other rows say once, few or many, or leave the size out.

v_call: TRBV29-1
j_call: TRBJ1-1
d_call: -
clone_size: -
cdr3_aa: CSARRGPMNTEAFF
cdr3_nt: TGCAGTGCCCGGCGGGGCCCCATGAACACTGAAGCTTTCTTT

v_call: TRBV7-8
j_call: TRBJ2-5
d_call: TRBD2
clone_size: -
cdr3_aa: CASNTGLAGVETQYF
cdr3_nt: TGTGCCAGCAATACGGGACTAGCGGGAGTGGAGACCCAGTACTTC

v_call: TRBV25-1
j_call: TRBJ1-4
d_call: -
clone_size: -
cdr3_aa: CASSDDAGQNYEKLFF
cdr3_nt: TGTGCCAGCAGTGATGATGCTGGGCAGAACTATGAAAAACTGTTTTTT

v_call: TRBV5-1
j_call: TRBJ2-5
d_call: -
clone_size: few
cdr3_aa: CASSSETGLGETQYF
cdr3_nt: TGCGCCAGCAGCTCGGAGACAGGCTTGGGAGAGACCCAGTACTTC

v_call: TRBV6-1
j_call: TRBJ2-1
d_call: TRBD2
clone_size: -
cdr3_aa: CASSESSGSYNEQFF
cdr3_nt: TGTGCCAGCAGTGAAAGTAGCGGGAGTTACAATGAGCAGTTCTTC

v_call: TRBV5-6
j_call: TRBJ2-1
d_call: -
clone_size: -
cdr3_aa: CASSLGGPAYNEQFF
cdr3_nt: TGTGCCAGCAGCTTGGGGGGGCCGGCGTACAATGAGCAGTTCTTC

v_call: TRBV10-3
j_call: TRBJ2-1
d_call: -
clone_size: -
cdr3_aa: CAISTTWTRSYNEQFF
cdr3_nt: TGTGCCATCAGTACCACCTGGACCCGATCCTACAATGAGCAGTTCTTC

v_call: TRBV11-2
j_call: TRBJ2-2
d_call: TRBD2
clone_size: -
cdr3_aa: CASSAGLAWNTGELFF
cdr3_nt: TGTGCCAGCAGCGCCGGACTAGCCTGGAACACCGGGGAGCTGTTTTTT

v_call: TRBV2
j_call: TRBJ1-2
d_call: -
clone_size: -
cdr3_aa: CASSETVLYGYTF
cdr3_nt: TGTGCCAGCAGTGAAACCGTCCTCTATGGCTACACCTTC

v_call: TRBV7-9
j_call: TRBJ1-1
d_call: TRBD1
clone_size: -
cdr3_aa: CASSRTGAEAFF
cdr3_nt: TGTGCCAGCAGTAGGACAGGGGCTGAAGCTTTCTTT

v_call: TRBV10-1
j_call: TRBJ2-1
d_call: TRBD2
clone_size: once
cdr3_aa: CASSEPSGRAGSYNEQFF
cdr3_nt: TGCGCCAGCAGTGAGCCTAGCGGGAGGGCCGGGTCCTACAATGAGCAGTTCTTC

v_call: TRBV28
j_call: TRBJ2-7
d_call: -
clone_size: -
cdr3_aa: CASKGPHPYEQCF
cdr3_nt: TGTGCCAGCAAGGGACCGCACCCCTACGAGCAGTGCTTC

v_call: TRBV2
j_call: TRBJ1-1
d_call: -
clone_size: -
cdr3_aa: CASRGLKNTEAFF
cdr3_nt: TGTGCCAGCAGGGGGTTAAAGAACACTGAAGCTTTCTTT

v_call: TRBV18
j_call: TRBJ1-2
d_call: -
clone_size: -
cdr3_aa: CASSPQGNYGYTF
cdr3_nt: TGTGCCAGCTCACCTCAGGGAAACTATGGCTACACCTTC

v_call: TRBV28
j_call: TRBJ2-5
d_call: TRBD2
clone_size: -
cdr3_aa: CASTLGRLAGEGRETQYF
cdr3_nt: TGTGCCAGCACCTTAGGGAGACTAGCGGGAGAAGGTCGAGAGACCCAGTACTTC

v_call: TRBV18
j_call: TRBJ1-3
d_call: -
clone_size: -
cdr3_aa: CASSPTDVISGNTIYF
cdr3_nt: TGTGCCAGCTCACCTACAGACGTTATCTCTGGAAACACCATATATTTT

v_call: TRBV5-4
j_call: TRBJ2-7
d_call: -
clone_size: -
cdr3_aa: CASSHTSSHEQYF
cdr3_nt: TGTGCCAGCAGCCATACTAGTTCCCACGAGCAGTACTTC

v_call: TRBV10-3
j_call: TRBJ2-7
d_call: -
clone_size: -
cdr3_aa: CAISDQGGTAGTEQYF
cdr3_nt: TGTGCCATCAGTGATCAGGGCGGGACAGCCGGGACCGAGCAGTACTTC

v_call: TRBV28
j_call: TRBJ2-4
d_call: -
clone_size: -
cdr3_aa: CASSQPGLVGKNIQYF
cdr3_nt: TGTGCCAGCAGCCAACCGGGACTGGTTGGCAAAAACATTCAGTACTTC

v_call: TRBV29-1
j_call: TRBJ1-1
d_call: -
clone_size: -
cdr3_aa: CSVPSPTSFLNTEAFF
cdr3_nt: TGCAGCGTCCCCAGCCCCACTTCTTTTTTGAACACTGAAGCTTTCTTT

v_call: TRBV28
j_call: TRBJ1-5
d_call: TRBD1
clone_size: -
cdr3_aa: CASSFLSTGAPRGDQPQHF
cdr3_nt: TGTGCCAGCAGTTTCTTGTCGACAGGGGCCCCCAGGGGGGATCAGCCCCAGCATTTT

v_call: TRBV4-1
j_call: TRBJ1-2
d_call: -
clone_size: -
cdr3_aa: CASSQELGNYGYTF
cdr3_nt: TGCGCCAGCAGCCAAGAGTTAGGTAACTATGGCTACACCTTC

v_call: TRBV4-2
j_call: TRBJ2-1
d_call: TRBD2
clone_size: few
cdr3_aa: CASSQDWLAGHNEQFF
cdr3_nt: TGTGCCAGCAGCCAAGATTGGCTAGCGGGACACAATGAGCAGTTCTTC

v_call: TRBV4-1
j_call: TRBJ2-2
d_call: TRBD2
clone_size: -
cdr3_aa: CASSQGSSGSGELFF
cdr3_nt: TGCGCCAGCAGCCAAGGAAGTAGCGGGAGCGGGGAGCTGTTTTTT

v_call: TRBV4-3
j_call: TRBJ2-7
d_call: -
clone_size: -
cdr3_aa: CASSQDGLPSSSSYEQYF
cdr3_nt: TGCGCCAGCAGCCAAGATGGACTTCCGTCGTCGAGCTCCTACGAGCAGTACTTC

v_call: TRBV5-6
j_call: TRBJ1-4
d_call: TRBD1
clone_size: -
cdr3_aa: CASSSNLRDSNEKLFF
cdr3_nt: TGTGCCAGCAGCTCAAATCTCCGGGACAGTAATGAAAAACTGTTTTTT

v_call: TRBV14
j_call: TRBJ1-4
d_call: -
clone_size: -
cdr3_aa: CASSPWRREKLFF
cdr3_nt: TGTGCCAGCAGCCCTTGGAGGCGGGAAAAACTGTTTTTT